Listed here are 10 T cell receptor beta chains from one sample, sequenced in a study of blood T cell repertoires in COVID-19. Some clones are missing from TCRdb's copy, which holds only in-frame ones; the method was immunoSEQ multiplex PCR. In the table there are more than 150,000 clones, roughly four fifths of which are singletons. The sample was PBMCs or T cells enriched from blood (not recorded which). The receptors stem from a middle-aged man who had recovered from COVID-19.

The J gene is TRBJ2-3, the V gene TRBV5-1, with TRBD2 as a possible D gene (6 bases). Trimming removed 7 bases from V and 4 bases from J, with 19 bases in between. The length of the CDR3 is 15 residues. The germline gives CDR1 SGHRS, CDR2 YFSETQ. The CDR3 here is CASAQTGVGADTQYF. The CDR3 DNA reads as TGCGCCAGCGCTCAAACGGGAGTTGGTGCAGATACGCAGTATTTT.

The gene calls are TRBV30 and TRBJ1-1; TRBD1 might be the D (6 bases). The CDR3 length is 13 residues. Trimming took 2 bases from V and 5 from J, leaving 12 bases between them. CDR1 is GTSNPN and CDR2 is SVGIG in the germline V gene (reference sequence). CDR3 coding DNA: TGTGCCTGGAGTAGGCAGGGGAAGACTGAAGCTTTCTTT. This encodes CAWSRQGKTEAFF.

The V and J genes are TRBV6-2 or TRBV6-3 and TRBJ1-2, with D uncertain. Trimming took off 2 bases at V and 4 bases at J, with 5 bases between the two ends. Per germline, CDR1 MNHEY and CDR2 SVGEGT. The CDR3 totals 12 residues. The CDR3: CASSYVGYGYTF. The CDR3 DNA is TGTGCCAGCAGTTACGTCGGCTATGGCTACACCTTC.

The chain employs TRBV5-4 and TRBJ2-2; 7 bases match TRBD1. The CDR3 sequence is 16 residues long. Germline V gives CDR1 SGHNT, CDR2 YYREEE (reference sequence). Germline trimming cut 4 bases from V and 0 bases from J; bases unmatched to any gene: 6. The CDR3 DNA reads as TGTGCCAGCAGCCCAAGGGGACAGTCGAACACCGGGGAGCTGTTTTTT. Residues: CASSPRGQSNTGELFF.

The V gene is TRBV6-5, the J gene TRBJ2-5, with D maybe TRBD2 (5 bases). Deletions cut 2 bases from V and 5 bases from J, with 12 bases between. The CDR3 contains 14 residues. CDR1 MNHEY and CDR2 SVGAGI come from the germline V gene. CDR3 protein: CASSYGSGMETQYF. The CDR3 DNA reads as TGTGCCAGCAGTTACGGGTCCGGGATGGAGACCCAGTACTTC.

The rearrangement links TRBV15 to TRBJ1-2; 8 bases line up with TRBD1. Germline V gives CDR1 LNHNV, CDR2 YYDKDF (reference sequence). This CDR3 has 12 residues. The V segment lost 3 bases and the J segment 7 bases; nucleotides outside the gene matches: 1. The CDR3 protein is CATSRDRAGYTF. For the CDR3, the DNA is TGTGCCACCAGCAGGGACAGGGCTGGCTACACCTTC.

This chain links TRBV4-1 with TRBJ2-7; no reliable D call. In germline, CDR1 is MGHRA, CDR2 YSYEKL. CDR3 length equals 13 residues. V gave up 0 bases and J gave up 3 bases, with 6 bases separating them. DNA of the CDR3: TGCGCCAGCAGCCAAGATCCTATCTACGAGCAGTACTTC. This codes for CASSQDPIYEQYF.

This chain connects TRBV6-5 to TRBJ2-7; 8 nucleotides align to TRBD2. The CDR3 has 14 amino acids. The J segment lost 1 base and the V segment lost 7 bases, leaving 6 bases of the junction unmatched. Germline V gene sequence: CDR1 MNHEY, CDR2 SVGAGI. CDR3 sequence reads: CASKYGTSSYEQYF. The CDR3 coding sequence is TGTGCCAGCAAATACGGGACTAGTTCCTACGAGCAGTACTTC.

The chain joins TRBV7-9 to TRBJ1-2, with D maybe TRBD1 (6 bases). In germline, CDR1 is SEHNR, CDR2 FQNEAQ (reference sequence). V was clipped by 1 base and J by 7 bases, with 7 bases between them. The length of the CDR3 is 12 residues. The DNA for the CDR3 is TGTGCCAGCAGCTTAGGAGGGGGTGGCTACACCTTC. Encoded protein: CASSLGGGGYTF.

V is TRBV27 and J is TRBJ1-2; 7 bases match TRBD1. The length of the CDR3 is 16 residues. Per germline, CDR1 MNHEY and CDR2 SMNVEV (reference sequence). V lost 3 bases, J lost 0 bases, and 7 bases stayed unmatched. The CDR3 reads CASSLEGALTNYGYTF. The CDR3 DNA follows: TGTGCCAGCAGTTTGGAGGGGGCCCTGACTAACTATGGCTACACCTTC.